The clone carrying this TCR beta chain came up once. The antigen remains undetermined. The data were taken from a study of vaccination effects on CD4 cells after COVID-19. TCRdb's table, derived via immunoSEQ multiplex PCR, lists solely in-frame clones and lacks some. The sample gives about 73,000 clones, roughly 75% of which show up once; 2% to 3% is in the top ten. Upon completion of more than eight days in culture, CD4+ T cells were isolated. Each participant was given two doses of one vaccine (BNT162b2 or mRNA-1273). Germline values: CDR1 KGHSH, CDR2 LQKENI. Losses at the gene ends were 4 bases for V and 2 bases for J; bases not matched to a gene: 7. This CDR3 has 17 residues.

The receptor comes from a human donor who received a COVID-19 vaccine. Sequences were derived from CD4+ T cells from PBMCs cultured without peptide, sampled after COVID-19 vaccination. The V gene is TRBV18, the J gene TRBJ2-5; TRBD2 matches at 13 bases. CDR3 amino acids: CASSLRLAGGRQETQYF. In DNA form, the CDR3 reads TGTGCCAGCTCACTCCGACTAGCGGGGGGCCGTCAAGAGACCCAGTACTTC.